The clone carrying this TCR beta chain was counted many times. This entry belongs to a study of regulatory T cells in long-lasting Graves disease. Turning to the study itself: Persistent cases took antithyroid drugs over 5 years and stayed TSH receptor antibody positive.

The time point is: persistent/refractory GD, antithyroid drugs over 5 years with positive TRAb. RNA extracted from PBMCs served as the sequencing template. By American Thyroid Association guidelines, Graves' disease was diagnosed in the cohort. Investigators prepared the TCR beta libraries by applying iRepertoire HTBI primers and Arm-PCR of CDR3 regions. From the multiplex PCR reads, TCRdb called clonotypes with MiXCR, one entry per CDR3 protein. The sample lists about 470,000 distinct CDR3 sequences, under 25% occurring once. Trimming took off 6 bases at V and 6 bases at J, with 18 bases between the two ends. Germline values: CDR1 MDHEN, CDR2 SYDVKM. The CDR3 runs 15 residues.

The receptor's source is a female donor with Graves disease. The sample here was peripheral blood mononuclear cells (PBMCs), taken when the disease was refractory, from a patient treated with antithyroid drugs. The chain is built from TRBV28 and TRBJ1-5, with D uncertain. This CDR3 is CASSLSELVGQPQHF. In DNA, the CDR3 is TGTGCCAGCAGCCTCTCTGAATTAGTGGGTCAGCCCCAGCATTTT.